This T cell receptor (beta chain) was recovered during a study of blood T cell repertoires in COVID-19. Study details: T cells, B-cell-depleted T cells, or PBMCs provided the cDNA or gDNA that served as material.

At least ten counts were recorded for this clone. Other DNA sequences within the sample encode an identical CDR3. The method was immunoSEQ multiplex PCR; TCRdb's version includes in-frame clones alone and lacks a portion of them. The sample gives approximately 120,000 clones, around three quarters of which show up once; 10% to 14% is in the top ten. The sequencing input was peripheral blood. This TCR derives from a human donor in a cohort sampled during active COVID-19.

CDR3 sequence (DNA): TGTGCCTGGAGCCCGGGACAGGGAAACACCATATATTTT. Protein sequence: CAWSPGQGNTIYF. This chain connects TRBV30 to TRBJ1-3; 7 bases are a match to TRBD1. CDR1 is GTSNPN, CDR2 SVGIG, per germline (reference sequence). The CDR3 has 13 residues. The V gene end was trimmed by 3 bases and the J gene end by 4 bases; junction bases not matched to a gene: 3.